The entry below gives a single TCR beta chain sequence along with its context. This sample stems from a study of technical replicates of blood from several donors. The protocol was immunoSEQ multiplex PCR, while the TCRdb copy is restricted to in-frame clones and leaves out a portion. Of approximately 70,000 clones in the sample, 90% to 95% were seen once. The germline CDR1 and CDR2 sequences are MNHNY and SVGAGI (reference sequence). V lost 5 bases, J lost 0 bases, and 5 bases lay in between. This CDR3 contains 13 residues. Sequenced input: T cells isolated from PBMCs. This TCR came from a human donor in good health. Some clones in this sample may be carry-over from other donors' samples. This chain joins TRBV6-6 and TRBJ1-5, with D hard to call. The CDR3 sequence is CASSPYSNQPQHF. In DNA form, the CDR3 reads TGTGCCAGCAGTCCCTATAGCAATCAGCCCCAGCATTTT.